This TCR beta chain emerged from a study of blood T cell repertoires in COVID-19 (TCRdb year 2020). Regarding the study in general: Collaborator samples came from the United States, Italy and Spain and covered acute and convalescent phases of COVID-19. The samples were drawn from the first 160 participants of the ongoing ImmuneRACE study and from 1,200 or so subjects provided by 6 global collaborators. The prospective study material was composed of cDNA or gDNA derived from T cells, B-cell-depleted T cells, or PBMCs. The dataset comprised deeply sampled blood TCRbeta repertoires from subjects exposed to, actively infected with, or recovered from COVID-19. Where available, HLA class I and class II types were taken from metadata supplied by the sample provider and were not determined by assay-based typing. The repertoires were made available in a free public database intended to serve as a resource for research on the immune response to SARS-CoV-2. Nearly every sample came with metadata listing a de-identified subject ID, COVID-19 status, age in years and sex. Findings and caveats that apply to the study as a whole: The quantity of clinical and demographic metadata differed by source and by participant and was supplied without curation.

TCRbeta CDR3 regions were amplified from genomic DNA by means of the immunoSEQ Assay, a bias-controlled multiplex PCR. On the study's bioinformatics: The number of nucleated cells in each sample was estimated by amplification of reference gene primers within the assay. To quantify the absolute abundance of each unique TCRbeta CDR3 rearrangement, sequence reads were collapsed and filtered. For each sample, productive Simpson clonality was calculated as the square root of Simpson's diversity index across productive rearrangements. TCRdb mirrors the immuneACCESS table, restricted to in-frame sequences. Some clones are absent from its copies; in checked studies, under half trace to an unresolved V gene, and the reason for the others is unknown. From that table come the V and J calls and clone size; the DNA was used to work out D and trimming. The sample records around 140,000 clones, approximately 84% of which are singletons. Roughly 3.4% of the sample is taken by the ten largest.

Based on the germline V gene, the CDR1 and CDR2 sequences are SGHTA and FQGTGA. The CDR3 contains 15 residues, cysteine and phenylalanine counted. Just CDR3 DNA is preserved here, 45 bases in frame from base 1. Ends trimmed: V by 3 bases, J by 4 bases; bases unmatched to a gene: 6. Participants in the prospective study were aged about 18 to 90 years, lived in 20 to 25 United States geographic areas, and enrolled through a virtual design. In the prospective study, cohorts were assigned on the basis of participant-reported clinical history obtained from a screening survey and a study questionnaire. In the prospective study, mobile phlebotomists collected whole blood, serum and a nasopharyngeal or oropharyngeal swab from each participant. Participants in the prospective study had the option to provide additional blood draws and questionnaires over a roughly 2-month period. Before DNA extraction, blood samples from the prospective study were shipped at room temperature or frozen.

With respect to this clone: Its antigen is currently not known. The record has no base qualities; no much larger clone is one base away.

The sequence derives from a woman in her 50s with acute COVID-19. Material for sequencing was PBMCs or T cells enriched from blood (not recorded which). Recombination linked TRBV7-3 to TRBJ2-3; 8 bases in the junction line up with TRBD2. CDR3 region: CASSLTSDRADTQYF. In nucleotide form, the sequence is TGTGCCAGCAGCTTGACTAGCGATAGGGCAGATACGCAGTATTTT.